These 18 T cell receptor beta chains were sequenced from one sample in a study of cytomegalovirus exposure and HLA in healthy donors. Sequenced by immunoSEQ multiplex PCR; TCRdb stores in-frame clones only, minus some. Altogether fewer than 200,000 clones are present, 95% to 97% being singletons, with the ten largest covering roughly 0.83%. The sequenced sample consisted of PBMCs. The source of these receptors is a woman aged 18-30 years in good health and CMV-seronegative.

The chain uses TRBV19 and TRBJ2-2; D perhaps matches TRBD1 (5 bases). Germline loops: CDR1 LNHDA, CDR2 SQIVND (reference sequence). The CDR3 totals 15 residues. Trimming shortened V by 5 bases and J by 6 bases, and 16 bases separated the two germline ends. In DNA, the CDR3 is TGTGCCAGTAGTCTCCAGGGTCCCAACGCCGGGGAGCTGTTTTTT. This gives the protein CASSLQGPNAGELFF.

The chain employs TRBV5-4 and TRBJ1-4, with D tentatively TRBD1 (6 bases). V lost 2 bases, J lost 5 bases, and 7 bases lay in between. The CDR3 is 13 residues long. CDR1 is SGHNT and CDR2 is YYREEE in the germline V gene (reference sequence). In DNA form, the CDR3 reads TGTGCCAGCAGCTTTCAGGGGAATGAAAAACTGTTTTTT. Its protein is CASSFQGNEKLFF.

The chain employs TRBV5-5 and TRBJ1-2, with TRBD1 matching 9 bases. Germline loops: CDR1 SGHKS, CDR2 YYEKEE (reference sequence). V lost 0 bases to trimming and J lost 6 bases; unmatched junction nucleotides: 3. The CDR3 covers 14 residues. The CDR3 protein is CASSLDRGPNGYTF. CDR3 in DNA: TGTGCCAGCAGCTTGGACAGGGGGCCTAATGGCTACACCTTC.

The chain recombines TRBV29-1 with TRBJ2-3; D ambiguous. Trimming pared 2 bases from V and 2 bases from J, leaving 8 bases between. This CDR3 is 13 amino acids long. Germline assignment: CDR1 SQVTM and CDR2 ANQGSEA. CDR3 in amino acids: CSVEKQLTDTQYF. CDR3 sequence (DNA): TGCAGCGTTGAAAAACAGCTCACAGATACGCAGTATTTT.

V usage is TRBV10-2 and J usage is TRBJ1-2, with 10 bases aligning to TRBD1. This CDR3 is built from 16 residues. V was pared by 2 bases and J by 4 bases, with 7 bases of the junction left unmatched. The V gene's germline CDR1 is WSHSY and CDR2 SAAADI. CDR3 sequence reads: CASSETGTGVGYGYTF. The CDR3 DNA reads as TGCGCCAGCAGTGAGACCGGGACAGGGGTTGGCTATGGCTACACCTTC.

This chain uses TRBV19 with TRBJ2-1; D call uncertain. There are 14 residues in the CDR3. Germline V CDR1 and CDR2: LNHDA, SQIVND (reference sequence). Between the trimmed V and J ends, which lost 2 bases and 4 bases, there was a span of 9 bases. For the CDR3, the DNA is TGTGCCAGTAGTATACGGTCGTATTACAATGAGCAGTTCTTC. As protein: CASSIRSYYNEQFF.

V is TRBV7-2 and J is TRBJ2-1; the match to TRBD2 covers 10 bases. Germline loops: CDR1 SGHTA, CDR2 FQGNSA. The CDR3 runs 15 residues. Trimming cost V 4 bases and J 6 bases; bases outside gene matches: 6. The CDR3, as DNA: TGTGCCAGCAGCTCAAGGACTAGCGGAGGCAATGAGCAGTTCTTC. Translating it yields CASSSRTSGGNEQFF.

This clone was counted once. J is TRBJ1-1 and V is TRBV13; TRBD1 matches 7 bases. There are 16 residues in the CDR3. V trimming: 4 bases; J trimming: 0 bases; junction bases outside the gene matches: 8. The V gene's germline CDR1 is PRHDT and CDR2 FYEKMQ (reference sequence). CDR3 nucleotide sequence: TGTGCCAGCAGCTCTGAGGGGGCTTTGGTGAACACTGAAGCTTTCTTT. It encodes CASSSEGALVNTEAFF.

This sequence joins TRBV4-1 and TRBJ2-3; TRBD2 agrees at 11 bases. This CDR3 has 17 amino acids. The germline gives CDR1 MGHRA, CDR2 YSYEKL. V shed 4 bases, J shed 2 bases, and the junction held 8 bases outside the gene matches. The DNA for the CDR3 is TGCGCCAGCAGCCGAGACGGGACTAGCGGAACCACAGATACGCAGTATTTT. This encodes CASSRDGTSGTTDTQYF.

The chain's CDR3 is CASSRTRDSTSTGELFF. The DNA of the CDR3 is TGTGCCAGCTCAAGAACCCGGGACTCCACCTCTACCGGGGAGCTGTTTTTT. This rearrangement joins TRBV18 to TRBJ2-2; a possible D gene is TRBD2 (6 bases). This CDR3 spans 17 amino acids. With 5 bases removed from V and 5 bases from J, the gap between germline ends came to 21 bases. Germline V gene sequence: CDR1 KGHSH, CDR2 LQKENI.

The chain carries TRBV19 and TRBJ1-1; weak D call: TRBD1 (5 bases). The germline V and J ends were trimmed by 4 bases and 0 bases, with 9 bases remaining between them. There are 14 residues in the CDR3. Looked up from germline, CDR1 is LNHDA and CDR2 is SQIVND (reference sequence). As DNA, the CDR3 is TGTGCCAGTAGTACGCAGGGAATGAACACTGAAGCTTTCTTT. It encodes CASSTQGMNTEAFF.

Comments on this clone: This CDR3 is also generated by other DNA sequences in the sample. The gene calls are TRBV6-5 and TRBJ1-2; 9 bases line up with TRBD1. CDR1 and CDR2 (germline): MNHEY, SVGAGI. V shed 6 bases, J shed 2 bases, and the junction held 4 bases outside the gene matches. The CDR3 consists of 14 residues. CDR3 nucleotide sequence: TGTGCCAGCAGACAGGGACAGGGCAACTATGGCTACACCTTC. This sequence encodes CASRQGQGNYGYTF.

The chain employs TRBV14 and TRBJ2-2, with D perhaps TRBD1 (6 bases). V lost 4 bases to trimming and J lost 4 bases, with 13 bases between them. The germline gives CDR1 SGHDN, CDR2 FVKESK. The CDR3 extends over 15 amino acids. The CDR3 region has the DNA TGTGCCAGCAGCCCGGAGCAGGGGAGCACCGGGGAGCTGTTTTTT. Translation: CASSPEQGSTGELFF.

The chain recombines TRBV30 with TRBJ1-5; maybe TRBD1 (6 bases). Germline CDR1 reads GTSNPN; CDR2 reads SVGIG (reference sequence). With 0 bases removed from V and 3 bases from J, the gap between germline ends came to 12 bases. The CDR3 is made up of 15 amino acids. Written as DNA, the CDR3 is TGTGCCTGGAGTGTCATACAGGGTAACAATCAGCCCCAGCATTTT. Its protein is CAWSVIQGNNQPQHF.

This sequence joins TRBV13 and TRBJ2-3; 8 bases align to TRBD2. The CDR3 spans 16 residues. V lost 2 bases and J lost 4; bases outside the gene matches: 8. CDR1 is PRHDT and CDR2 is FYEKMQ in the germline V gene (reference sequence). The CDR3 here is CASSLSWRGEADTQYF. The CDR3 DNA reads TGTGCCAGCAGCTTAAGTTGGCGGGGGGAGGCAGATACGCAGTATTTT.

This rearrangement joins TRBV7-8 to TRBJ1-2, with a possible D match to TRBD1 (5 bases). The V and J ends lost 5 bases and 5 bases respectively, with 15 bases between them. CDR3 length equals 14 residues. Germline CDR1 reads SGHVS; CDR2 reads FQNEAQ. The DNA of the CDR3 is TGTGCCAGCAGCCCCCGGACATCGGAGTATGGCTACACCTTC. Residues: CASSPRTSEYGYTF.

The V and J genes are TRBV15 and TRBJ2-7; tentative D call: TRBD2 (6 bases). V lost 6 bases to trimming and J lost 3 bases, with 18 bases between them. Germline loops: CDR1 LNHNV, CDR2 YYDKDF (reference sequence). This CDR3 is built from 15 residues. In DNA form, the CDR3 reads TGTGCCACCAGTACGACTAGTCTGGTGGGCTACGAGCAGTACTTC. Amino acid sequence: CATSTTSLVGYEQYF.

The chain couples TRBV4-3 to TRBJ2-1; 7 bases match TRBD2. The J segment lost 2 bases and the V segment lost 5 bases, leaving 6 bases of the junction unmatched. This CDR3 spans 15 amino acids. CDR1 and CDR2 (germline): LGHNA, YSLEER. In DNA form, the CDR3 reads TGCGCCAGCAGCGAGGGGCTAGCGGCCTACAATGAGCAGTTCTTC. This encodes CASSEGLAAYNEQFF.